One sample yielded the 14 T cell receptor beta chains listed below, sequenced in a study of blood T cell repertoires in COVID-19. Assay: immunoSEQ multiplex PCR; the TCRdb copy retains only in-frame clones and omits some. Here the sample spans roughly 62,000 clones, roughly 92% being singletons. Sequenced sample: peripheral blood. These receptors all stem from a human donor in a cohort sampled during active COVID-19.

V and J are TRBV10-3 and TRBJ1-3; D is perhaps TRBD1 (6 bases). The CDR3 runs 16 residues. The germline V gene encodes CDR1 ENHRY and CDR2 SYGVKD. Trimming cost V 6 bases and J 1 base, with 16 bases left between them. The CDR3 DNA follows: TGTGCCATCAGACAGCGGGACAAAACGTCTGGAAACACCATATATTTT. Translated, it gives CAIRQRDKTSGNTIYF.

J is TRBJ2-5 and V is TRBV6-6; the match to TRBD2 covers 7 bases. The V segment lost 6 bases and the J segment 5 bases; nucleotides outside the gene matches: 9. The CDR3 is 14 amino acids. Germline loops: CDR1 MNHNY, CDR2 SVGAGI (reference sequence). CDR3 loop: CASSPPAGVETQYF. The CDR3 nucleotides are TGTGCCAGCAGCCCCCCCGCGGGGGTGGAGACCCAGTACTTC.

The genes are TRBV18 and TRBJ1-2; TRBD1 matches 7 bases. Unmatched junction bases numbered 3, after V lost 1 base and J lost 4 bases. Germline loops: CDR1 KGHSH, CDR2 LQKENI. The CDR3 covers 14 residues. DNA for the CDR3: TGTGCCAGCTCACCACTTGGACAGGTCTATGGCTACACCTTC. It encodes CASSPLGQVYGYTF. Full variable domain (missing parts from reference TRBV18 and TRBJ1-2): NAGVMQNPRHLVRRRGQEARLRCSPMKGHSHVYWYRQLPEEGLKFMVYLQKENIIDESGMPKERFSAEFPKEGPSILRIQQVVRGDSAAYFCASSPLGQVYGYTFGSGTRLTVV.

This rearrangement joins TRBV14 to TRBJ2-3; D unclear. The germline V gene encodes CDR1 SGHDN and CDR2 FVKESK. The CDR3 covers 11 residues. The V end was cut by 5 bases, the J end by 2 bases, with 2 bases between. CDR3 sequence: CASSYTDTQYF. The DNA of the CDR3 is TGTGCCAGCAGCTACACAGATACGCAGTATTTT.

The V call is TRBV18, the J call TRBJ2-1; D may be TRBD2 (5 bases). The CDR3 spans 13 residues. The V gene lost 3 bases and the J gene lost 7 bases, with 10 bases spanning the gap. CDR1 is KGHSH, CDR2 LQKENI, per germline. CDR3 amino acids: CASSPTEVNEQFF. The CDR3, as DNA: TGTGCCAGCTCACCGACGGAGGTGAATGAGCAGTTCTTC.

This rearrangement joins TRBV10-3 to TRBJ1-6, with 8 bases identical to TRBD1. The CDR3 extends over 13 amino acids. Germline V gene lookup returns CDR1 ENHRY and CDR2 SYGVKD. The junction had 3 bases not matched to a gene; V was cut back by 4 bases and J by 10 bases. The CDR3 DNA reads TGTGCCATCAGTGGCGGACAGGGCTCACCCCTCCACTTT. Translated: CAISGGQGSPLHF.

The chain joins TRBV25-1 to TRBJ1-1; 9 bases are shared with TRBD1. V dropped 6 bases and J dropped 5; count of bases not matched to a gene: 4. This CDR3 is built from 13 residues. Germline assignment: CDR1 MGHDK and CDR2 SYGVNS. The CDR3 region is CASSPQGATEAFF. In DNA, the CDR3 is TGTGCCAGCAGCCCACAGGGGGCGACTGAAGCTTTCTTT.

The chain carries TRBV24-1 and TRBJ2-3; perhaps TRBD1 as D (6 bases). Deletions cut 2 bases from V and 4 bases from J, with 9 bases between. Germline values: CDR1 KGHDR, CDR2 SFDVKD. This CDR3 has 14 residues. The CDR3: CATSDSRTADTQYF. CDR3 DNA: TGTGCCACCAGTGATTCCCGGACAGCAGATACGCAGTATTTT.

The rearrangement uses TRBV7-9 and TRBJ1-1, with 7 bases matching TRBD1. V was pared by 0 bases and J by 2 bases, with 6 bases of the junction left unmatched. Germline CDR1 is SEHNR and CDR2 is FQNEAQ (reference sequence). The CDR3 has 16 amino acids. Here the CDR3 DNA reads TGTGCCAGCAGCTTAGCCTTTGGACAGGCCAACACTGAAGCTTTCTTT. This translates into CASSLAFGQANTEAFF.

This chain uses TRBV7-3 with TRBJ2-3; D is possibly TRBD2 (6 bases). The CDR3 contains 14 residues. V was clipped by 5 bases and J by 2 bases, with 11 bases between them. Germline V gives CDR1 SGHTA, CDR2 FQGTGA. CDR3 sequence reads: CASSEDYNTDTQYF. DNA for the CDR3: TGTGCCAGCAGCGAGGACTATAACACAGATACGCAGTATTTT.

The chain has TRBV19 and TRBJ1-1; a possible D gene is TRBD1 (5 bases). V was shortened by 3 bases and J by 1 base, with 9 bases between the two germline ends. CDR1 and CDR2 from the germline V gene are LNHDA and SQIVND (reference sequence). The CDR3 spans 14 residues. CDR3 DNA sequence: TGTGCCAGTAGTATGGAGACAGCGAACACTGAAGCTTTCTTT. This encodes CASSMETANTEAFF.

This chain connects TRBV9 to TRBJ2-7, with a weak D call TRBD1 (5 bases). The germline V gene has CDR1 SGDLS and CDR2 YYNGEE. This CDR3 is 16 amino acids long. Trimming removed 4 bases at V and 3 bases at J, with 20 bases between. This chain's CDR3 is CASSTNPLGPSYEQYF. The CDR3 coding sequence is TGTGCCAGCAGCACAAACCCCCTGGGGCCAAGCTACGAGCAGTACTTC.

V gene TRBV7-2 combines with J gene TRBJ2-2; 8 nucleotides align to TRBD1. This CDR3 region has 15 residues. The V and J ends lost 3 bases and 6 bases, in that order; junction bases with no gene match: 6. In germline, CDR1 is SGHTA, CDR2 FQGNSA. The DNA of the CDR3 is TGTGCCAGCAGCTTTCGGACAGGGCTGGCCGGGGAGCTGTTTTTT. Translated, it gives CASSFRTGLAGELFF.

The V and J genes are TRBV30 and TRBJ2-5, with 7 bases matching TRBD1. V was clipped by 5 bases and J by 4 bases; unmatched bases: 13. From germline, CDR1 is GTSNPN and CDR2 SVGIG (reference sequence). The CDR3 has 15 residues. The CDR3 protein is CAWGRGSKRGETQYF. CDR3 DNA sequence: TGTGCCTGGGGCAGGGGGTCAAAGAGGGGAGAGACCCAGTACTTC.